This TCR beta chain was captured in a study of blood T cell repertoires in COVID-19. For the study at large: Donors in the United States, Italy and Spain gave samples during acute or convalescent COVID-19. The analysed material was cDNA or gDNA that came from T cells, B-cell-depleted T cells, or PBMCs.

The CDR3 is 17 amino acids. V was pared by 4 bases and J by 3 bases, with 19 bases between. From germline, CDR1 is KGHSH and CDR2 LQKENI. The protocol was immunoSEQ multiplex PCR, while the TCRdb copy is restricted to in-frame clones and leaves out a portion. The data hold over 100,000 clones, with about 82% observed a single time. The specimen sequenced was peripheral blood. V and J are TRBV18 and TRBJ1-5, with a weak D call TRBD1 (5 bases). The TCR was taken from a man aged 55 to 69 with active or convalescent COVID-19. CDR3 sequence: CASSLGTFSAANQPQHF. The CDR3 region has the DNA TGTGCCAGCTCACTCGGGACTTTCTCGGCCGCCAATCAGCCCCAGCATTTT.